This entry lists 30 T cell receptor beta chains sequenced from one sample in a study of T cells in Graves' hyperthyroidism and ophthalmopathy (dated by TCRdb to about 2019). Receptors were amplified or captured by multiplex PCR. These reads were obtained on an Illumina HiSeq 2000. The TCR beta CDR3 regions were amplified from RNA transcripts. For the first round of RT-PCR on the TCR CDR3, the HTBI primer set was used together with the Qiagen OneStep RT-PCR kit. TCRdb reran the public reads through fastp at Q25 and MiXCR, keeping productive beta chains. Here each entry gathers all rows of one CDR3 protein and keeps the most common genes and DNA. This sample gives about 340,000 distinct CDR3 sequences in total; roughly a fifth of them show up just once. The ten most abundant clones make up around half of the sample. Sequenced input: blood. The receptors originated from a woman between 45 and 65 years old with Graves' hyperthyroidism.

A remark on this clonotype: One end of the junction fails to match germline, which may point to a read error. This CDR3 reads CAISESGSLAKNIQYF. The DNA of the CDR3 is TGTGCCATCAGTGAGTCAGGGTCACTAGCCAAAAACATTCAGTACTTC. This sequence joins TRBV6-1 and TRBJ2-4; perhaps TRBD1 as D (5 bases). Per germline, CDR1 MNHNS and CDR2 SASEGT. The length of the CDR3 is 16 residues.

The J gene is TRBJ2-1, the V gene TRBV5-5; TRBD2 matches at 8 bases. The CDR3 spans 14 residues. Per germline, CDR1 SGHKS and CDR2 YYEKEE (reference sequence). Losses at the gene ends were 0 bases for V and 10 bases for J; bases not matched to a gene: 6. This CDR3 reads CASSLGGSGGEQFF. DNA for the CDR3: TGTGCCAGCAGCTTGGGGGGAAGCGGGGGCGAGCAGTTCTTC.

In regard to this clonotype: A read error is possible here, since a much larger clone lies one base away. The chain joins TRBV7-2 to TRBJ2-1, with 14 bases matching TRBD2. Germline values: CDR1 SGHTA, CDR2 FQGNSA. The CDR3 loop spans 16 amino acids. CDR3: CASRLTSGRALNGQFF. CDR3 DNA: TGTGCCAGCAGATTGACTAGCGGGAGGGCCCTCAATGGGCAGTTCTTC.

This clonotype was detected a few times. This chain links TRBV3-1 with TRBJ1-4, with 7 positions matching TRBD1. The CDR3 runs 15 residues. Germline V gene lookup returns CDR1 LGHDT and CDR2 YNNKEL (reference sequence). V shed 4 bases, J shed 4 bases, and the junction held 6 bases outside the gene matches. The CDR3 region has the DNA TGTGCCAGCAGCCCGGCCGGGACAGTTAATGAAAAACTGTTTTTT. This gives the protein CASSPAGTVNEKLFF.

This chain joins TRBV10-1 and TRBJ2-7, with 9 positions matching TRBD1. J was trimmed by 3 bases and V by 4 bases; bases with no gene match: 7. Per germline, CDR1 WNHNN and CDR2 SYGVQD (reference sequence). This CDR3 is built from 15 residues. The CDR3 spells CASSGSGTGIYEQYF. The CDR3 coding sequence is TGCGCCAGCAGTGGCTCAGGGACAGGGATCTACGAGCAGTACTTC.

This rearrangement joins TRBV4-1 to TRBJ1-2; D not certain. CDR1 is MGHRA, CDR2 YSYEKL, per germline. Trimming left V 4 bases short and J 4 bases short, with 13 bases between. The CDR3 is 14 residues long. CDR3 sequence (DNA): TGCGCCAGCAGCCGCGCCCTGAGAACCTATGGCTACACCTTC. This encodes CASSRALRTYGYTF.

This clonotype was detected ten times or more. The chain is built from TRBV15 and TRBJ2-1, with 10 bases aligning to TRBD2. The CDR3 covers 15 residues. V trimming: 6 bases; J trimming: 6 bases; junction bases outside the gene matches: 8. Germline V gene sequence: CDR1 LNHNV, CDR2 YYDKDF (reference sequence). CDR3 loop: CATRMLAGGTNEQFF. The CDR3 DNA reads as TGTGCCACCAGAATGTTAGCGGGAGGCACCAATGAGCAGTTCTTC.

This clonotype came up many times. The chain links TRBV3-1 to TRBJ2-2; a weak D match, TRBD2 (7 bases). This CDR3 has 15 amino acids. The ends were cut back, 1 base at V and 7 bases at J, with 13 bases in the middle. Looked up from germline, CDR1 is LGHDT and CDR2 is YNNKEL (reference sequence). CDR3 DNA sequence: TGTGCCAGCAGCCAAGCGGGGGGCTATGTCGGGGAGCTGTTTTTT. As protein: CASSQAGGYVGELFF. The entire variable domain, with the rest obtained from reference TRBV3-1 and TRBJ2-2, is as follows: DTAVSQTPKYLVTQMGNDKSIKCEQNLGHDTMYWYKQDSKKFLKIMFSYNNKELIINETVPNRFSPKSPDKAHLNLHINSLELGDSAVYFCASSQAGGYVGELFFGEGSRLTVL.

In this sample, this clonotype turned up many times. V is TRBV7-2 and J is TRBJ2-1; D is unresolved. Trimming left V 3 bases short and J 6 bases short, with 12 bases between. Germline CDR1 SGHTA, CDR2 FQGNSA. The CDR3 consists of 14 residues. This CDR3 reads CASSFNRRVNEQFF. The CDR3 DNA follows: TGTGCCAGCAGCTTTAACAGAAGAGTCAATGAGCAGTTCTTC.

The chain employs TRBV12-3 or TRBV12-4 and TRBJ2-5, with a weak D call TRBD1 (5 bases). The germline V and J ends were trimmed by 6 bases and 10 bases, with 15 bases remaining between them. This CDR3 has 12 amino acids. The CDR3 protein is CASSPGQGVQYF. In DNA form, the CDR3 reads TGTGCCAGCAGCCCCGGCCAGGGCGTCCAGTACTTC.

The V and J genes are TRBV6-1 and TRBJ2-3; 12 nucleotides line up with TRBD2. The CDR3 is 16 residues long. Looked up from germline, CDR1 is MNHNS and CDR2 is SASEGT. V trimming: 3 bases; J trimming: 6 bases; junction bases outside the gene matches: 7. CDR3 sequence: CASSDRLAGGRDTQYF. The CDR3 DNA is TGTGCCAGCAGTGACCGTCTAGCGGGGGGGCGGGATACGCAGTATTTT.

This clonotype has at least ten counts. The genes are TRBV7-8 and TRBJ2-2; 7 bases line up with TRBD2. V lost 4 bases, J lost 4 bases, and 9 bases stayed unmatched. The CDR3 is made up of 16 amino acids. The germline CDR1 and CDR2 sequences are SGHVS and FQNEAQ. CDR3 nucleotide sequence: TGTGCCAGCAGCTCAACCGGGACTATAAGCACCGGGGAGCTGTTTTTT. Its translation is CASSSTGTISTGELFF.

A note on this clonotype: A read error is possible here, since a much larger clone lies one base away. The chain couples TRBV7-9 to TRBJ1-3; unclear D gene. Germline V gene sequence: CDR1 SEHNR, CDR2 FQNEAQ (reference sequence). The CDR3 covers 14 residues. The CDR3: CASSSGGTGSTIYF. DNA for the CDR3: TGTGCCAGCAGTTCCGGAGGCACTGGAAGCACCATATATTTT.

There are many counts of this clonotype. The V gene is TRBV30, the J gene TRBJ2-3; D gene ambiguous. V was pared by 5 bases and J by 3 bases, with 9 bases between. The V gene's germline CDR1 is GTSNPN and CDR2 SVGIG (reference sequence). CDR3 length: 12 residues. CDR3 DNA sequence: TGTGCCTGGGTGCTGGGGACAGATACGCAGTATTTT. Protein sequence: CAWVLGTDTQYF.

This clonotype was counted between two and nine times. The genes are TRBV4-1 and TRBJ2-7, with TRBD2 matching over 7 bases. Germline CDR1 MGHRA, CDR2 YSYEKL. The CDR3 runs to 13 residues. Trimming took 9 bases from V and 2 from J; bases not matched to a gene: 7. The CDR3 region has the DNA TGCGCCAGTGGGACTACCGCACCCTACGAGCAGTACTTC. This gives the protein CASGTTAPYEQYF.

This clonotype was seen a handful of times. The J gene is TRBJ1-2, the V gene TRBV6-2 or TRBV6-3; D is perhaps TRBD1 (6 bases). The CDR3 consists of 13 residues. Germline V lookup: CDR1 MNHEY, CDR2 SVGEGT. With 0 bases removed from V and 8 bases from J, the gap between germline ends came to 10 bases. The CDR3 nucleotides read TGTGCCAGCAGTTACTCGCCAGGGGAGGGCTACACCTTC. This encodes CASSYSPGEGYTF.

At least ten counts were recorded for this clonotype. The gene calls are TRBV5-5 and TRBJ1-1; D gene ambiguous. Trimming removed 3 bases from V and 5 bases from J, with 14 bases in between. Germline V gives CDR1 SGHKS, CDR2 YYEKEE (reference sequence). The CDR3 is 14 residues long. The CDR3 region is CASSSALGRTEAFF. The CDR3 nucleotides read TGTGCCAGCAGCTCGGCCCTCGGAAGGACTGAAGCTTTCTTT.

The CDR3 loop reads CASSIVGADYGYTF. Written as DNA, the CDR3 is TGTGCCAGCTCAATCGTAGGGGCTGACTATGGCTACACCTTC. The rearrangement links TRBV6-2 or TRBV6-3 to TRBJ1-2; a weak D match, TRBD1 (5 bases). The CDR3 runs to 14 residues. Germline CDR1 is MNHEY and CDR2 is SVGEGT. V shed 8 bases and J shed 3 bases, with 16 bases lying between them.

At least ten counts were recorded for this clonotype. The chain combines TRBV7-8 with TRBJ2-3; the match to TRBD2 covers 8 bases. There are 15 residues in the CDR3. Germline V CDR1 and CDR2: SGHVS, FQNEAQ. The J segment lost 1 base and the V segment lost 5 bases, leaving 5 bases of the junction unmatched. The CDR3 bases are TGTGCCAGCAGCCGTCCGCGGGGGGGCACAGATACGCAGTATTTT. This translates into CASSRPRGGTDTQYF.

This clonotype has a count of ten or more. The chain is built from TRBV20-1 and TRBJ2-3, with unresolved D. Trimming took off 2 bases at V and 0 bases at J, with 12 bases between the two ends. In germline, CDR1 is DFQATT, CDR2 SNEGSKA (reference sequence). This CDR3 contains 15 residues. This chain's CDR3 is CSARRIAGSTDTQYF. In DNA, the CDR3 is TGCAGTGCTAGAAGGATTGCCGGAAGCACAGATACGCAGTATTTT.

This clonotype was found many times. The V call is TRBV27, the J call TRBJ1-1; perhaps TRBD1 as D (6 bases). The CDR3 spans 15 residues. The V gene's germline CDR1 is MNHEY and CDR2 SMNVEV (reference sequence). V lost 1 base and J 4 bases, leaving 13 bases between the germline ends. The CDR3 reads CASSLFAQGFTEAFF. The CDR3 DNA follows: TGTGCCAGCAGTTTATTTGCGCAGGGGTTCACTGAAGCTTTCTTT.

The chain has TRBV2 and TRBJ1-5; tentative D call: TRBD1 (6 bases). This CDR3 has 17 amino acids. The germline V and J ends were trimmed by 3 bases and 0 bases, with 15 bases remaining between them. CDR1 SNHLY and CDR2 FYNNEI come from the germline V gene. This chain's CDR3 is CASSETQGTYSNQPQHF. CDR3 nucleotide sequence: TGTGCCAGCAGTGAGACCCAGGGGACTTATAGCAATCAGCCCCAGCATTTT. Together with reference TRBV2 and TRBJ1-5, the CDR3 gives the full variable domain: EPEVTQTPSHQVTQMGQEVILRCVPISNHLYFYWYRQILGQKVEFLVSFYNNEISEKSEIFDDQFSVERPDGSNFTLKIRSTKLEDSAMYFCASSETQGTYSNQPQHFGDGTRLSIL.

In regard to this clonotype: Relative to the germline gene, one junction end is altered; a read error may explain this. The chain combines TRBV12-3 or TRBV12-4 with TRBJ2-2, with 10 bases fitting TRBD2. This CDR3 spans 17 amino acids. This chain's CDR3 is CASSLAGAGTNTGELFF. The CDR3 coding sequence is TGTGCCAGCAGTCTAGCGGGAGCGGGCACGAACACCGGGGAGCTGTTTTTT.

The J gene is TRBJ2-7, the V gene TRBV7-8; possibly TRBD2 for D (6 bases). Germline assignment: CDR1 SGHVS and CDR2 FQNEAQ. CDR3 length equals 19 residues. V was cut by 5 bases and J by 4 bases, with 30 bases left in between. The CDR3 DNA reads as TGTGCCAGCAGCCCCAAACTAGCATCGATGTCCCACGGAGCGTACGAGCAGTACTTC. Its protein is CASSPKLASMSHGAYEQYF.

This clonotype has a count of ten or more. The V call is TRBV4-1, the J call TRBJ2-5; D might be TRBD1 (6 bases). V lost 0 bases to trimming and J lost 5 bases, with 13 bases between them. The CDR3 loop spans 15 amino acids. From germline, CDR1 is MGHRA and CDR2 YSYEKL. DNA for the CDR3: TGCGCCAGCAGCCAAGATCGCGCAGGGGTCGAGACCCAGTACTTC. Amino acid sequence: CASSQDRAGVETQYF.

This clonotype has a count of ten or more. The CDR3, as DNA: TGTGCCAGCAGCTCAGACAGGGCTGGGGCCAACGTCCTGACTTTC. The encoded protein is CASSSDRAGANVLTF. The genes are TRBV11-2 and TRBJ2-6, with 7 bases lining up with TRBD1. J lost 2 bases, V lost 4 bases, and 2 bases had no gene match. CDR1 is SGHAT and CDR2 is FQNNGV in the germline V gene. The CDR3 runs to 15 residues.

V and J are TRBV24-1 and TRBJ2-7; D perhaps matches TRBD2 (6 bases). The CDR3 is 16 amino acids. Looked up from germline, CDR1 is KGHDR and CDR2 is SFDVKD. V lost 2 bases to trimming and J lost 2 bases, with 15 bases between them. CDR3 protein: CATSDSRGTGAYEQYF. The CDR3, as DNA: TGTGCCACCAGTGATTCCCGGGGGACTGGAGCCTACGAGCAGTACTTC.

This chain connects TRBV15 to TRBJ1-1; maybe TRBD1 (6 bases). From germline, CDR1 is LNHNV and CDR2 YYDKDF (reference sequence). V shed 5 bases and J shed 1 base, with 17 bases lying between them. There are 16 residues in the CDR3. The CDR3 DNA reads as TGTGCCACCAGCCCTGTGGGGGCACTAGCGAACACTGAAGCTTTCTTT. It encodes CATSPVGALANTEAFF.

The chain links TRBV11-2 to TRBJ2-7; TRBD1 or TRBD2 may be the D gene (5 bases each). The CDR3 loop spans 15 amino acids. The germline V gene has CDR1 SGHAT and CDR2 FQNNGV. The ends were cut back, 5 bases at V and 2 bases at J, with 16 bases in the middle. The CDR3 nucleotides read TGTGCCAGCAGCCCGAGGGACGACGCAGCCTACGAGCAGTACTTC. Residues: CASSPRDDAAYEQYF.

The V and J genes are TRBV11-2 and TRBJ1-3; D ambiguous. Germline V gene sequence: CDR1 SGHAT, CDR2 FQNNGV. The CDR3 covers 12 residues. The germline V and J ends were trimmed by 9 bases and 0 bases, with 6 bases remaining between them. DNA of the CDR3: TGTGCCAGTTCCGCCTCTGGAAACACCATATATTTT. Translated, it gives CASSASGNTIYF.